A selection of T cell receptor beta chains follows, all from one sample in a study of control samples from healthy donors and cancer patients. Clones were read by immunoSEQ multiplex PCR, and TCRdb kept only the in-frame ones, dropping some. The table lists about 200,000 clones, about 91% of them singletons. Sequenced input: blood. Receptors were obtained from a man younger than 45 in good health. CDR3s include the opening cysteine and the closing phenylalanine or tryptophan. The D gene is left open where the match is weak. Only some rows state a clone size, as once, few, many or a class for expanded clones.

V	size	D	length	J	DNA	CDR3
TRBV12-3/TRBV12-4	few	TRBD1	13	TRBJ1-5	TGTGCCAGCAGTCGACAGGGAGGGCAGCCCCAGCATTTT	CASSRQGGQPQHF
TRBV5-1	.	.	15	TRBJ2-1	TGCGCCAGCAGCCTGGACCTTCACTCCTACAATGAGCAGTTCTTC	CASSLDLHSYNEQFF
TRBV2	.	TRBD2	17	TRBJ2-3	TGTGCCAGCAGTGTGTCTAGCGGGGGGTTTAGCACAGATACGCAGTATTTT	CASSVSSGGFSTDTQYF
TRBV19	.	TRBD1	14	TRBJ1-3	TGTGCCAGTAGCCAAGACAGGGGAAGAAACACCATATATTTT	CASSQDRGRNTIYF
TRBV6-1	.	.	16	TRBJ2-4	TGTGCCAGCAGTGAGGGGGACGTTGACGATGGAAACATTCAGTACTTC	CASSEGDVDDGNIQYF
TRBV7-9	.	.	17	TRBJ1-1	TGTGCCAGCAGCCGAACCGGGGCCCGAAGGGTCTACACTGAAGCTTTCTTT	CASSRTGARRVYTEAFF
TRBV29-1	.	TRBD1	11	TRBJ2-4	TGCAGCGTAGGACAGGATGGCATTCAGTACTTC	CSVGQDGIQYF
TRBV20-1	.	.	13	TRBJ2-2	TGCAGTGCTAGTGTAAGGAACACCGGGGAGCTGTTTTTT	CSASVRNTGELFF
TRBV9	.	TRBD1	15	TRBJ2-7	TGTGCCAGCAGCGTTGGAGGAGGGGGGCAGGGGGCGCAGTACTTC	CASSVGGGGQGAQYF
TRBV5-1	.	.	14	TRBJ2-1	TGCGCCAGCAGCGGGCCCGGACTTAACAATGAGCAGTTCTTC	CASSGPGLNNEQFF
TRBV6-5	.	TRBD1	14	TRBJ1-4	TGTGCCAGCAGCTATGGGACAGGGGATGAAAAACTGTTTTTT	CASSYGTGDEKLFF
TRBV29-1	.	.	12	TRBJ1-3	TGCAGCGTTGGGCACTCTGGAAACACCATATATTTT	CSVGHSGNTIYF
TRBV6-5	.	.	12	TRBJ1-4	TGTGCCAGCGGACGGGGAGGCGAAAAACTGTTTTTT	CASGRGGEKLFF
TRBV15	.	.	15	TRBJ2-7	TGTGCCACCAGCAGAGGGGGCGCAGGGAGTTACGAGCAGTACTTC	CATSRGGAGSYEQYF
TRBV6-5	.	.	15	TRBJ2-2	TGTGCCAGCAGTTACTCTCCAGGTCTCACCGGGGAGCTGTTTTTT	CASSYSPGLTGELFF
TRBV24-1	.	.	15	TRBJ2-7	TGTGCCACCAGTGACCCCGGACAGGACTACTACGAGCAGTACTTC	CATSDPGQDYYEQYF
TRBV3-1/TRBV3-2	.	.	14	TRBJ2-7	TGTGCCAGCAGCCAGCGGGACAGAGACTCCGAGCAGTACTTC	CASSQRDRDSEQYF
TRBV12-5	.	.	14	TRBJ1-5	TGTGCTAGTGGGGGATCCTTAGGGTTTCAGCCCCAGCATTTT	CASGGSLGFQPQHF
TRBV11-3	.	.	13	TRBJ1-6	TGTGCCAGCAGCTTGGTCCTGAATTCACCCCTCCACTTT	CASSLVLNSPLHF
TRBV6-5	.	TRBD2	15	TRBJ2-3	TGTGCCAGCAGTTACCAGCGGGGGGGCACAGATACGCAGTATTTT	CASSYQRGGTDTQYF
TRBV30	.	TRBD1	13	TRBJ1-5	TGTGCCTGGAGCGTCCAGGGGGCTCAGCCCCAGCATTTT	CAWSVQGAQPQHF
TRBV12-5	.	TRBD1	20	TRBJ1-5	TGTGCTAGTGGTTTGGTAACCCGCCTAACCGCAGGGGGTCACAATCAGCCCCAGCATTTT	CASGLVTRLTAGGHNQPQHF
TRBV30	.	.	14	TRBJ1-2	TGTGCCTGGACCGCAGGGTTAGGGGCGCCTGGCTACACCTTC	CAWTAGLGAPGYTF
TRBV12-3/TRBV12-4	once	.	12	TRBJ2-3	TGTGCCAGCAGAGCACCAGGAGATACGCAGTATTTT	CASRAPGDTQYF
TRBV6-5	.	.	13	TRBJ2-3	TGTGCCAGCAATGTAGGCCGCACAGATACGCAGTATTTT	CASNVGRTDTQYF
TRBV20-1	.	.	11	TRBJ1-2	TGCAGTGCTAGGGGGGGTCTTGGCTACACCTTC	CSARGGLGYTF
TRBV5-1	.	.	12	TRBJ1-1	TGCGCCAGCGCCAAAAAGAACACTGAAGCTTTCTTT	CASAKKNTEAFF
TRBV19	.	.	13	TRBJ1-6	TGTGCCAGTAATAGGGACGTAAATTCACCCCTCCACTTT	CASNRDVNSPLHF
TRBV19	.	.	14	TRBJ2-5	TGTGCCAGTAAATCCGACAGCCAAGGGGAGACCCAGTACTTC	CASKSDSQGETQYF